A single T cell receptor beta chain is shown here with its context. TCRdb re-called the 5' RACE reads with MiXCR, one entry per CDR3 protein. In the table there are around 310,000 distinct CDR3 sequences, more than 8.5% of which are singletons. V lost 6 bases, J lost 7 bases, and 15 bases lay in between. This CDR3 has 13 residues. These data belong to a study of T cells after yellow fever vaccination. Study at large: Where fractions had low cell numbers, libraries were prepared from them with the SMART-Seq v4 Ultra Low Input RNA kit.

J is TRBJ1-1 and V is TRBV12-3 or TRBV12-4, with a possible D match to TRBD1 (6 bases). The source material was PBMCs, sampled on the day of the first yellow fever vaccination. This TCR came from a man younger than 35 who received the YFV17D yellow fever vaccine. CDR3 DNA: TGTGCCAGCAGCCAGCCCCAGGGGAATGAAGCTTTCTTT. It codes for CASSQPQGNEAFF.